This T cell receptor beta chain was recovered during a study of cytomegalovirus exposure and HLA in healthy donors. Study overall: HLA-typed donors were the source of tens of millions of unique TCRs, which an early data release held.

The PCR was carried out with 60 Vbeta primers and 13 Jbeta primers. Produced via immunoSEQ multiplex PCR; TCRdb's table is partial and in-frame only. The listing contains 55,000 to 80,000 clones. This CDR3 is 13 amino acids long. The germline V and J ends were trimmed by 5 bases and 5 bases, with 12 bases remaining between them. Germline CDR1 reads MGHDK; CDR2 reads SYGVNS. A word on this clone: The target antigen is unknown.

Study findings and constraints: Specificity of three CMV-associated chains for CMV antigens was verified in vitro.

Whereas donors were nominally healthy upon sampling, unrecorded immune exposures were probable. This clonotype was sampled from a man aged 35 to 55 in good health and CMV-seronegative. Sequencing was performed on PBMCs. The rearrangement uses TRBV25-1 and TRBJ1-2; D is unresolved. CDR3 in amino acids: CASSWTGGYGYTF. CDR3 nucleotide sequence: TGTGCCAGCAGTTGGACGGGAGGGTATGGCTACACCTTC.